This T cell receptor beta chain derives from a study of T cell responses to AZD1222 COVID-19 vaccine listed by TCRdb under 2021. About the study as a whole: AZD1222 recipients whose second dose came at about 4 weeks and those whose second dose came at about 12 weeks were combined into one group, since spike-specific TCR depth and breadth did not differ between the two schedules. TCR sequencing covered 233 trial participants: nearly 210 given two doses of AZD1222 and 26 given two doses of MenACWY control vaccine. Trial participants were enrolled into age subgroups of 18-55, 56-69 and 70-plus years, which contained around 140, 26 and 57 TCR-sequenced participants, respectively.

The intended sense of this specimen's time point label: baseline before first vaccination. Samples from vaccinated people were obtained from the UK trials COV001 and COV002, which included a single-blind randomized controlled phase 2/3 trial of AZD1222 (ChAdOx1 nCoV-19) in healthy adults. Trial participant PBMC samples were collected at day 0 and day 28 after the second dose for TCRbeta chain sequencing. For CDR1 and CDR2, the germline V gene lists MNHEY and SVGAGI. The CDR3 contains 14 residues, cysteine and phenylalanine counted. Kept here is only the CDR3 DNA, which spans 42 bases and is read in frame from base 1. Deletion took 0 bases off V and 16 bases off J, with a span of 19 bases between the germline ends. The CDR3 regions of human TCRbeta chains were subjected to immunosequencing. On the authors' methods: Repertoire TCRs were matched against a reference library of SARS-CoV-2-specific TCRs generated with the MIRA antigen-specificity platform. Breadth was defined as the fraction of unique TCRs that were SARS-CoV-2-associated, and depth was defined as the fraction of total T cells that were SARS-CoV-2-associated. Using the MIRA data, each spike-specific TCR was assigned both to the spike region to which the TCR was reactive and to a CD4 or CD8 class. Log10-transformed breadth and depth values were compared by one-way ANOVA with Sidak's multiple comparisons tests. Not all clones reach the TCRdb copy of this immuneACCESS table, which keeps in-frame sequences only. Checked studies attribute under half of the gap to unresolved V genes and leave the rest unexplained. V and J calls and clone size are given by that table; D and trimming were obtained from the DNA. The sample yields about 110,000 clones; 87% were counted once. The ten largest clonotypes hold 3.5% to 5% of the sample.

Concerning this clone: Its antigen target is currently unknown. Qualities for individual bases were not recorded, and no much larger clone is one base off.

General conclusions and limits of the study: A significant rise in spike-specific TCR breadth and depth was observed after two AZD1222 doses relative to day 0 and relative to MenACWY recipients. Reportedly, almost half of the unique spike-specific TCRs recognized epitopes lying outside the regions that are mutated in the B.1.351 and B.1.1.7 variants. Conclusions about previously exposed vaccinees were limited because only 6 or 7 AZD1222 recipients were SARS-CoV-2 seropositive at baseline. Participants were mostly white British and included more females than males, and it was suggested by the authors that clonal diversity may have been underestimated. Because no samples from the day 14 peak response were available, repertoires could be characterized only after the peak T cell response. The vaccine-associated CD4 TCRs covered the entire spike protein, and the dominant responses fell in regions 160-218 and 743-854. The 56-69-year group was small, and its depth increase did not reach significance, likely because of low power.

Sequencing was performed on peripheral blood, taken on day 0 of AZD1222 vaccination. This sequence originates from an adult in good health. This chain joins TRBV6-5 to TRBJ1-5, and TRBD1 may be the D gene, going by 5 matching bases. The CDR3 region reads CASSYSPEGQGKHF. The DNA sequence follows: TGTGCCAGCAGTTACTCACCCGAGGGGCAGGGTAAACATTTT.